The 29 T cell receptor beta chains presented below share a single source sample, sequenced in a study of T cell responses to AZD1222 COVID-19 vaccine. The table came from immunoSEQ multiplex PCR; TCRdb's copy has only in-frame clones and leaves some out. The repertoire consists of more than 80,000 clones, with roughly 90% occurring once and the leading ten covering 4.5% to 6%. Material: peripheral blood, obtained on day 0 of AZD1222 vaccination. The receptor set was obtained from an adult in good health.

The rearrangement uses TRBV10-3 and TRBJ1-1; D is undetermined. Trimming pared 4 bases from V and 1 base from J, leaving 10 bases between. There are 14 residues in the CDR3. CDR1 is ENHRY and CDR2 is SYGVKD in the germline V gene. The CDR3 sequence: CAISVSRSNTEAFF. In nucleotides, the CDR3 is TGTGCCATCAGTGTTTCAAGGTCGAACACTGAAGCTTTCTTT.

This clone was observed a single time. The J gene is TRBJ1-1, the V gene TRBV10-3; D is uncertain. Germline-derived CDR1 and CDR2 are ENHRY and SYGVKD. V was pared by 2 bases and J by 0 bases, with 7 bases between. This CDR3 is built from 14 residues. CDR3 in DNA: TGTGCCATCAGTGAGGAGGCAATGAACACTGAAGCTTTCTTT. Its protein is CAISEEAMNTEAFF.

The V gene is TRBV28, the J gene TRBJ2-3, with 15 bases aligning to TRBD2. V shed 7 bases, J shed 1 base, and the junction held 3 bases outside the gene matches. The CDR3 contains 16 residues. Looked up from germline, CDR1 is MDHEN and CDR2 is SYDVKM. The chain's CDR3 is CASTGTSGRRTDTQYF. For the CDR3, the DNA is TGTGCCAGCACCGGGACTAGCGGGAGGCGCACAGATACGCAGTATTTT.

This clone was detected once. The chain employs TRBV6-5 and TRBJ1-5; D call uncertain. This CDR3 is 14 amino acids long. Germline V gene data show CDR1 as MNHEY and CDR2 as SVGAGI. V was pared by 0 bases and J by 6 bases, with 9 bases between. The CDR3, as DNA: TGTGCCAGCAGTTACTCGATCGGCAGTCAGCCCCAGCATTTT. This sequence encodes CASSYSIGSQPQHF.

The chain couples TRBV28 to TRBJ1-4; the match to TRBD1 covers 9 bases. V shed 5 bases, J shed 7 bases, and the junction held 5 bases outside the gene matches. The CDR3 covers 14 residues. Looked up from germline, CDR1 is MDHEN and CDR2 is SYDVKM. The CDR3 loop is CASSTGGEGEKLFF. The CDR3, as DNA: TGTGCCAGCAGTACAGGGGGCGAGGGTGAAAAACTGTTTTTT. Combining the CDR3 with reference TRBV28 and TRBJ1-4 gives the whole variable domain DVKVTQSSRYLVKRTGEKVFLECVQDMDHENMFWYRQDPGLGLRLIYFSYDVKMKEKGDIPEGYSVSREKKERFSLILESASTNQTSMYLCASSTGGEGEKLFFGSGTQLSVL.

This clone is a singleton in its sample. The CDR3 protein is CASSRGTSLLQGQFF. CDR3 bases: TGTGCCAGCAGTAGGGGGACTAGCTTACTCCAGGGGCAGTTCTTC. V and J are TRBV28 and TRBJ2-1; 9 bases fit TRBD2. The CDR3 loop spans 15 amino acids. V lost 5 bases to trimming and J lost 12 bases; unmatched junction nucleotides: 14. Germline V lookup: CDR1 MDHEN, CDR2 SYDVKM.

The chain joins TRBV18 to TRBJ2-5; D remains unclear. The CDR3 consists of 15 residues. The germline V gene has CDR1 KGHSH and CDR2 LQKENI. V dropped 3 bases and J dropped 5 bases, with 16 bases sitting between them. The CDR3 protein is CASSPGVVVGETQYF. The CDR3 nucleotides read TGTGCCAGCTCACCGGGCGTAGTGGTGGGCGAGACCCAGTACTTC.

The chain recombines TRBV29-1 with TRBJ2-3, with D possibly matching TRBD2 (5 bases). V was clipped by 4 bases and J by 6 bases, with 17 bases between them. The CDR3 loop spans 14 amino acids. CDR1 and CDR2 from the germline V gene are SQVTM and ANQGSEA. CDR3 nucleotides: TGCAGCGTTGGGAGCCCGGATCCGGGGGATACGCAGTATTTT. Its translation: CSVGSPDPGDTQYF.

Written as DNA, the CDR3 is TGTGCCAGCAGCGGTAGCGGGAATGAGCAGTTCTTC. Amino acids: CASSGSGNEQFF. This chain joins TRBV12-3 or TRBV12-4 and TRBJ2-1; TRBD2 aligns across 7 bases. Trimming at V came to 6 bases and at J to 7 bases, leaving 3 bases not matched to a gene. The CDR3 is 12 residues long.

The rearrangement uses TRBV19 and TRBJ2-4; D is undetermined. Germline-derived CDR1 and CDR2 are LNHDA and SQIVND (reference sequence). CDR3 length: 13 amino acids. V was clipped by 5 bases and J by 4 bases, with 9 bases between them. CDR3 nucleotide sequence: TGTGCCAGTAGTGAGACATCAAAAAACATTCAGTACTTC. This codes for CASSETSKNIQYF.

The chain couples TRBV7-2 to TRBJ2-7; TRBD2 aligns across 14 bases. The V segment lost 1 base and the J segment 3 bases; nucleotides outside the gene matches: 2. The CDR3 totals 16 residues. CDR1 is SGHTA and CDR2 is FQGNSA in the germline V gene. The CDR3, as DNA: TGTGCCAGCAGCTTAGAAGGGACTAGCGGGAGCTACGAGCAGTACTTC. It codes for CASSLEGTSGSYEQYF.

The chain has TRBV6-5 and TRBJ1-4; D possibly corresponds to TRBD1 (6 bases). V lost 4 bases, J lost 4 bases, and 10 bases lay in between. CDR1 is MNHEY, CDR2 SVGAGI, per germline. The CDR3 has 14 residues. Here the CDR3 reads CASSLTGINEKLFF. CDR3 in DNA: TGTGCCAGCAGTTTGACAGGCATTAATGAAAAACTGTTTTTT.

The gene calls are TRBV30 and TRBJ1-2; 8 bases are shared with TRBD1. CDR3 length: 14 amino acids. After removal of 5 bases from V and 6 bases from J, the junction contained 11 bases not matched to a gene. Per the germline V gene, CDR1 is GTSNPN and CDR2 is SVGIG (reference sequence). CDR3 region: CAWDSTGVRDGYTF. The CDR3 DNA reads as TGTGCCTGGGACTCGACAGGGGTTAGGGATGGCTACACCTTC. The full variable domain, completed using reference TRBV30 and TRBJ1-2, is SQTIHQWPATLVQPVGSPLSLECTVEGTSNPNLYWYRQAAGRGLQLLFYSVGIGQISSEVPQNLSASRPQDRQFILSSKKLLLSDSGFYLCAWDSTGVRDGYTFGSGTRLTVV.

The chain links TRBV6-2 or TRBV6-3 to TRBJ1-5; 9 nucleotides match TRBD1. CDR1 and CDR2 (germline): MNHEY, SVGEGT. This CDR3 is built from 16 residues. With V trimmed by 2 bases and J by 3 bases, 5 bases remained unmatched. CDR3 sequence: CASSYPGTGPNQPQHF. The CDR3 nucleotides are TGTGCCAGCAGTTACCCCGGGACAGGGCCCAATCAGCCCCAGCATTTT.

The chain uses TRBV6-5 and TRBJ2-7, with 11 bases identical to TRBD1. V was pared by 0 bases and J by 2 bases, with 3 bases of the junction left unmatched. CDR1 and CDR2 from the germline V gene are MNHEY and SVGAGI. The CDR3 loop spans 16 amino acids. The CDR3 DNA reads as TGTGCCAGCAGTTACTCCTTGGGACAGGGGGCCTACGAGCAGTACTTC. Protein product: CASSYSLGQGAYEQYF.

The chain recombines TRBV9 with TRBJ1-1; 8 nucleotides match TRBD1. Looked up from germline, CDR1 is SGDLS and CDR2 is YYNGEE. CDR3 size: 16 residues. V shed 0 bases and J 0 bases; nucleotides not matched to a gene: 4. This CDR3 reads CASSVVGGQVNTEAFF. CDR3 bases: TGTGCCAGCAGCGTAGTAGGGGGACAGGTGAACACTGAAGCTTTCTTT.

The chain couples TRBV28 to TRBJ2-3; 9 positions match TRBD2. Germline-derived CDR1 and CDR2 are MDHEN and SYDVKM. The trim removed 3 bases at V and 7 bases at J, leaving 5 bases unmatched. The CDR3 extends over 14 amino acids. The CDR3: CASSLLAGPYTQYF. DNA of the CDR3: TGTGCCAGCAGTTTGCTAGCGGGACCGTATACGCAGTATTTT.

As for this clone: The junction does not match germline at one end; this may be a read error. This chain connects TRBV7-7 to TRBJ2-1, with unresolved D. The CDR3 spans 15 residues. Per the germline V gene, CDR1 is SSHAT and CDR2 is FNYEAQ (reference sequence). CDR3 in amino acids: CASSLGGVAYNEQFF. CDR3 DNA sequence: TGTGCTAGCAGCTTAGGTGGAGTAGCCTACAATGAGCAGTTCTTC.

The chain joins TRBV6-1 to TRBJ1-2; D perhaps matches TRBD1 (6 bases). Germline CDR1 reads MNHNS; CDR2 reads SASEGT. The CDR3 loop spans 14 amino acids. Trimming removed 3 bases at V and 6 bases at J, with 14 bases between. This CDR3 is CASSDITGFDGYTF. Here the CDR3 DNA reads TGTGCCAGCAGTGATATAACAGGGTTCGATGGCTACACCTTC.

This chain uses TRBV12-3 or TRBV12-4 with TRBJ2-1; D is unresolved. The CDR3 runs to 13 residues. The V end was cut by 0 bases, the J end by 5 bases, with 5 bases between. The chain's CDR3 is CASSLAGHNEQFF. CDR3 DNA sequence: TGTGCCAGCAGTTTAGCTGGGCACAATGAGCAGTTCTTC.

This clone occurred a few times. This rearrangement joins TRBV28 to TRBJ1-5, with 10 bases identical to TRBD1. V lost 5 bases and J lost 3; bases outside the gene matches: 10. The CDR3 contains 17 residues. Germline loops: CDR1 MDHEN, CDR2 SYDVKM. The CDR3 loop is CASSPDGTGEVNQPQHF. Here the CDR3 DNA reads TGTGCCAGCAGTCCGGACGGGACAGGGGAAGTCAATCAGCCCCAGCATTTT.

The chain carries TRBV19 and TRBJ1-1; the match to TRBD1 covers 7 bases. V lost 5 bases and J lost 5; bases outside the gene matches: 11. Germline V CDR1 and CDR2: LNHDA, SQIVND (reference sequence). This CDR3 comprises 15 residues. The CDR3 DNA follows: TGTGCCAGTAGTCCCTTGAGGGGGCGGTGGACTGAAGCTTTCTTT. The encoded protein is CASSPLRGRWTEAFF.

This clone was detected once. The chain recombines TRBV7-3 with TRBJ2-3; TRBD1 matches 7 bases. The CDR3 totals 16 residues. Germline lookup yields CDR1 SGHTA and CDR2 FQGTGA. The V and J ends lost 5 bases and 1 base, in that order; junction bases with no gene match: 9. CDR3 coding DNA: TGTGCCAGCAGCATTCGGGACAGAAGGGGCACAGATACGCAGTATTTT. Protein: CASSIRDRRGTDTQYF.

The chain joins TRBV6-5 to TRBJ1-6; weak D call: TRBD1 (6 bases). Trimming cost V 0 bases and J 8 bases, with 11 bases left between them. From germline, CDR1 is MNHEY and CDR2 SVGAGI. The CDR3 is 15 residues long. CDR3 residues: CASSYSRSGDSPLHF. Written as DNA, the CDR3 is TGTGCCAGCAGTTACTCTAGGTCAGGGGATTCACCCCTCCACTTT.

This clone was found a few times. Germline is not matched at one junction end, which may reflect a read error. CDR3 coding DNA: TGTGCTAGCAGCCCACAGACTAGCGGGGCCTTCTACGAGCAGTACTTC. The encoded protein is CASSPQTSGAFYEQYF. The chain recombines TRBV7-7 with TRBJ2-7, with TRBD2 matching 11 bases. Germline CDR1 and CDR2: SSHAT and FNYEAQ (reference sequence). This CDR3 contains 16 residues.

The genes are TRBV13 and TRBJ1-1; no clear D gene. The germline V and J ends were trimmed by 3 bases and 3 bases, with 5 bases remaining between them. The CDR3 is 12 residues long. Germline V gene lookup returns CDR1 PRHDT and CDR2 FYEKMQ (reference sequence). Here the CDR3 reads CASSFRYTEAFF. DNA of the CDR3: TGTGCCAGCAGCTTTCGGTACACTGAAGCTTTCTTT.

This chain uses TRBV6-5 with TRBJ2-2; D gene ambiguous. The CDR3 is 14 amino acids. Germline V lookup: CDR1 MNHEY, CDR2 SVGAGI. V dropped 7 bases and J dropped 1 base, with 10 bases sitting between them. The CDR3 is CASIGSQNTGELFF. Written as DNA, the CDR3 is TGTGCCAGCATTGGCTCCCAGAACACCGGGGAGCTGTTTTTT.

This clone appeared a few times. The chain uses TRBV5-1 and TRBJ2-5, with 8 nucleotides matching TRBD1. The CDR3 totals 23 residues. The V segment lost 1 base and the J segment 3 bases; nucleotides outside the gene matches: 29. The V gene's germline CDR1 is SGHRS and CDR2 YFSETQ. This chain's CDR3 is CASSLRRGFAFFRGTGTEETQYF. The CDR3 DNA is TGCGCCAGCAGCTTGAGGAGGGGATTTGCCTTTTTTCGGGGGACAGGTACTGAAGAGACCCAGTACTTC.

The chain links TRBV5-1 to TRBJ2-3; D is ambiguous. The length of the CDR3 is 13 residues. Germline V lookup: CDR1 SGHRS, CDR2 YFSETQ. The V gene lost 3 bases and the J gene lost 5 bases, with 10 bases spanning the gap. The CDR3 region has the DNA TGCGCCAGCAGCTCGGCTTACTTAGATACGCAGTATTTT. Its translation: CASSSAYLDTQYF.